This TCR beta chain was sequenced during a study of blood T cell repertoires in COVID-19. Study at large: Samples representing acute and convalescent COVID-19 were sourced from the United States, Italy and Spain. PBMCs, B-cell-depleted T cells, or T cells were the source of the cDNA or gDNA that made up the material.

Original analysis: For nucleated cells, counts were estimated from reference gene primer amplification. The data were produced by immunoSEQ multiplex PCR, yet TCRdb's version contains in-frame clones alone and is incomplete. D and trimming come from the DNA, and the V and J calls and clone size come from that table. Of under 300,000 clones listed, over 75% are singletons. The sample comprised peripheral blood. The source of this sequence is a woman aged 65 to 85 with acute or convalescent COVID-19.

CDR3 residues: CASSQLTVNRNLNTIYF. CDR3 nucleotide sequence: TGCGCCAGCAGCCAATTAACAGTCAATCGGAACCTAAACACCATATATTTT. J is TRBJ1-3 and V is TRBV4-1; D call uncertain. The germline CDR1 and CDR2 sequences are MGHRA and YSYEKL. V was trimmed by 2 bases and J by 6 bases, leaving 20 bases between them. There are 17 residues in the CDR3.